One sample yielded the 25 T cell receptor beta chains listed below, sequenced in a study of control samples from healthy donors and cancer patients. Sequenced by immunoSEQ multiplex PCR; TCRdb stores in-frame clones only, minus some. This table has about 94,000 clones, about 85% appearing once. The source material was blood. The receptors were gathered from a woman aged 50 to 60 in good health.

The J gene is TRBJ2-7, the V gene TRBV20-1, with 11 bases identical to TRBD2. V was clipped by 3 bases and J by 3 bases; unmatched bases: 7. The CDR3 runs 15 residues. Germline assignment: CDR1 DFQATT and CDR2 SNEGSKA (reference sequence). DNA of the CDR3: TGCAGTGCTAGTCACCCTAGCGGGGGGTACTACGAGCAGTACTTC. This translates into CSASHPSGGYYEQYF.

The chain couples TRBV7-2 to TRBJ2-2, with 9 bases matching TRBD1. This CDR3 spans 15 amino acids. V gave up 5 bases and J gave up 4 bases; unmatched junction bases: 5. Germline V lookup: CDR1 SGHTA, CDR2 FQGNSA. CDR3 DNA: TGTGCCAGCAGCCCCCCGGGACAGGGCACCGGGGAGCTGTTTTTT. Encoded protein: CASSPPGQGTGELFF.

The V call is TRBV28, the J call TRBJ2-3, with 7 bases that match TRBD2. Germline trimming cut 2 bases from V and 2 bases from J; bases unmatched to any gene: 10. Germline loops: CDR1 MDHEN, CDR2 SYDVKM. The CDR3 is 17 amino acids. The CDR3 region is CASSLQKASGTTDTQYF. CDR3 in DNA: TGTGCCAGCAGTTTACAAAAAGCCAGCGGGACCACAGATACGCAGTATTTT.

This clone was observed a single time. The chain uses TRBV15 and TRBJ2-7; D call uncertain. This CDR3 contains 12 residues. Germline assignment: CDR1 LNHNV and CDR2 YYDKDF (reference sequence). V was cut by 7 bases and J by 3 bases, with 10 bases left in between. The CDR3 loop reads CATTPLYYEQYF. In DNA form, the CDR3 reads TGTGCCACCACACCTCTATACTACGAGCAGTACTTC.

This clone was found a few times. The rearrangement joins TRBV28 to TRBJ2-7; 9 bases are shared with TRBD1. From germline, CDR1 is MDHEN and CDR2 SYDVKM. The CDR3 covers 14 residues. The V gene end was trimmed by 6 bases and the J gene end by 3 bases; junction bases not matched to a gene: 6. CDR3 coding DNA: TGTGCCAGCAGGCGACAGGGGGACCTCTACGAGCAGTACTTC. This sequence encodes CASRRQGDLYEQYF. Full variable domain (remainder filled in from reference TRBV28 and TRBJ2-7): DVKVTQSSRYLVKRTGEKVFLECVQDMDHENMFWYRQDPGLGLRLIYFSYDVKMKEKGDIPEGYSVSREKKERFSLILESASTNQTSMYLCASRRQGDLYEQYFGPGTRLTVT.

The rearrangement links TRBV14 to TRBJ1-6; TRBD1 is a possible D gene (5 bases). The ends were cut back, 1 base at V and 6 bases at J, with 10 bases in the middle. Germline CDR1 and CDR2: SGHDN and FVKESK. This CDR3 has 15 residues. The CDR3 DNA sequence: TGTGCCAGCAGCCAAGCGCAGGGACGTAATTCACCCCTCCACTTT. Translation: CASSQAQGRNSPLHF.

The chain links TRBV6-6 to TRBJ2-7; TRBD2 matches at 14 bases. The length of the CDR3 is 14 residues. Unmatched junction bases numbered 0, after V lost 6 bases and J lost 2 bases. Germline CDR1 reads MNHNY; CDR2 reads SVGAGI (reference sequence). CDR3 nucleotide sequence: TGTGCCAGCAGGACTAGCGGGAGGGCCTACGAGCAGTACTTC. It codes for CASRTSGRAYEQYF.

This clone was seen just once. This rearrangement joins TRBV2 to TRBJ1-6; TRBD1 matches 7 bases. With V trimmed by 5 bases and J by 6 bases, 10 bases remained unmatched. The CDR3 contains 16 residues. CDR1 and CDR2 from the germline V gene are SNHLY and FYNNEI. The DNA of the CDR3 is TGTGCCAGCAGTCTACAGACAGGGATAAGTAATTCACCCCTCCACTTT. Protein product: CASSLQTGISNSPLHF.

The gene calls are TRBV10-3 and TRBJ1-5; D is ambiguous. Germline values: CDR1 ENHRY, CDR2 SYGVKD. V was cut by 3 bases and J by 3 bases, with 12 bases left in between. The CDR3 sequence is 15 residues long. The CDR3 here is CAISDSGFANQPQHF. CDR3 sequence (DNA): TGTGCCATCAGTGACTCCGGGTTTGCCAATCAGCCCCAGCATTTT.

The J gene is TRBJ2-1, the V gene TRBV7-3; D call uncertain. CDR1 is SGHTA and CDR2 is FQGTGA in the germline V gene. The V end was cut by 5 bases, the J end by 0 bases, with 11 bases between. The CDR3 covers 15 residues. The CDR3 sequence: CASSPGPSSYNEQFF. The DNA of the CDR3 is TGTGCCAGCAGCCCCGGGCCGAGCTCCTACAATGAGCAGTTCTTC.

The chain joins TRBV19 to TRBJ2-5; 7 bases align to TRBD2. CDR3 size: 13 residues. V shed 4 bases, J shed 4 bases, and the junction held 3 bases outside the gene matches. Germline V gene data show CDR1 as LNHDA and CDR2 as SQIVND (reference sequence). CDR3 nucleotide sequence: TGTGCCAGTAGTAGGACTAGACTAGAGACCCAGTACTTC. Translating it yields CASSRTRLETQYF.

This clone appeared a single time. V usage is TRBV4-2 and J usage is TRBJ2-5; TRBD2 might be the D (6 bases). Trimming cost V 1 base and J 3 bases, with 18 bases left between them. The CDR3 runs to 17 residues. The germline V gene encodes CDR1 LGHNA and CDR2 YNFKEQ. CDR3 DNA: TGTGCCAGCAGCCAAGGACCTAGCGACGAACCAAAAGAGACCCAGTACTTC. Its translation: CASSQGPSDEPKETQYF.

The chain is built from TRBV6-5 and TRBJ2-7, with D perhaps matching TRBD2 (6 bases). The CDR3 has 15 amino acids. The ends were cut back, 6 bases at V and 7 bases at J, with 22 bases in the middle. The germline V gene has CDR1 MNHEY and CDR2 SVGAGI. In nucleotides, the CDR3 is TGTGCCAGCAGCCCAAACCGAGGCCGGGCGGGGGAGCAGTACTTC. This gives the protein CASSPNRGRAGEQYF.

For the CDR3, the DNA is TGCGCCAGCAGTGAGGGGGCACAGGAGACCCAGTACTTC. Translating gives CASSEGAQETQYF. This chain joins TRBV10-1 and TRBJ2-5, with a weak D call TRBD1 (5 bases). The germline CDR1 and CDR2 sequences are WNHNN and SYGVQD (reference sequence). With 2 bases removed from V and 5 bases from J, the gap between germline ends came to 9 bases. CDR3 size: 13 residues.

The gene calls are TRBV18 and TRBJ1-5, with D possibly TRBD1 on 5 matching bases. Trimming left V 2 bases short and J 3 bases short, with 17 bases between. Germline CDR1 is KGHSH and CDR2 is LQKENI. The CDR3 covers 17 residues. DNA of the CDR3: TGTGCCAGCTCACCAGAGGGAGGAGGGGCAATCAATCAGCCCCAGCATTTT. It encodes CASSPEGGGAINQPQHF.

The chain employs TRBV19 and TRBJ1-5; D not resolved. V was trimmed by 7 bases and J by 0 bases, leaving 7 bases between them. Germline loops: CDR1 LNHDA, CDR2 SQIVND (reference sequence). This CDR3 comprises 13 residues. The CDR3 loop is CASTHYSNQPQHF. DNA for the CDR3: TGTGCCAGTACCCACTATAGCAATCAGCCCCAGCATTTT.

V usage is TRBV28 and J usage is TRBJ2-7, with unresolved D. Trimming stripped 6 bases from V and 4 bases from J, with 4 bases between. CDR1 is MDHEN, CDR2 SYDVKM, per germline. The CDR3 consists of 10 residues. CDR3 protein: CASRRYEQYF. The CDR3 DNA reads TGTGCCAGCAGACGGTACGAGCAGTACTTC.

The chain uses TRBV28 and TRBJ1-1; TRBD1 matches at 10 bases. CDR1 MDHEN and CDR2 SYDVKM come from the germline V gene. The J segment lost 6 bases and the V segment lost 3 bases, leaving 7 bases of the junction unmatched. The CDR3 has 15 residues. CDR3 sequence: CASSFGDRGSAEAFF. The CDR3 nucleotides read TGTGCCAGCAGTTTTGGGGACAGGGGTTCTGCTGAAGCTTTCTTT. The whole variable domain, remainder taken from reference TRBV28 and TRBJ1-1, is DVKVTQSSRYLVKRTGEKVFLECVQDMDHENMFWYRQDPGLGLRLIYFSYDVKMKEKGDIPEGYSVSREKKERFSLILESASTNQTSMYLCASSFGDRGSAEAFFGQGTRLTVV.

This chain uses TRBV7-9 with TRBJ1-1; 7 nucleotides align to TRBD1. Trimming took 7 bases from V and 4 from J; bases not matched to a gene: 21. CDR1 is SEHNR, CDR2 FQNEAQ, per germline (reference sequence). CDR3 length equals 18 residues. CDR3 in amino acids: CASTLPPPTGLRGTEAFF. CDR3 coding DNA: TGTGCCAGCACCCTCCCACCCCCGACAGGGTTGCGGGGCACTGAAGCTTTCTTT.

The genes are TRBV11-2 and TRBJ1-2; D perhaps matches TRBD1 (6 bases). V was cut by 1 base and J by 8 bases, with 14 bases left in between. Germline CDR1 SGHAT, CDR2 FQNNGV. CDR3 length equals 14 residues. CDR3 bases: TGTGCCAGCAGCTTAGTTGGCGGGGGCTGGGGCTACACCTTC. Its translation is CASSLVGGGWGYTF.

This chain links TRBV5-5 with TRBJ2-2; 14 bases fit TRBD2. Germline trimming cut 1 base from V and 6 bases from J; bases unmatched to any gene: 5. CDR3 size: 17 residues. From germline, CDR1 is SGHKS and CDR2 YYEKEE (reference sequence). As DNA, the CDR3 is TGTGCCAGCAGCTTGACGCTGACTAGCGGGAGGGCCGGGGAGCTGTTTTTT. This sequence encodes CASSLTLTSGRAGELFF.

The J gene is TRBJ2-7, the V gene TRBV14; D is uncertain. The CDR3 consists of 11 residues. In germline, CDR1 is SGHDN, CDR2 FVKESK. V shed 9 bases and J shed 6 bases, with 12 bases lying between them. CDR3 in DNA: TGTGCCAGTAAAGGGATGGGCGAGCAGTACTTC. Translation: CASKGMGEQYF.

This clone appeared a few times. The chain employs TRBV2 and TRBJ2-7; the match to TRBD2 covers 12 bases. The CDR3 loop spans 15 amino acids. V trimming: 6 bases; J trimming: 4 bases; junction bases outside the gene matches: 7. Per the germline V gene, CDR1 is SNHLY and CDR2 is FYNNEI. The CDR3 protein is CASRPTSGRRYEQYF. Here the CDR3 DNA reads TGTGCCAGCAGACCGACTAGCGGGAGACGGTACGAGCAGTACTTC.

The rearrangement links TRBV2 to TRBJ1-2; D unclear. Germline V CDR1 and CDR2: SNHLY, FYNNEI. This CDR3 has 14 residues. V was cut by 5 bases and J by 4 bases, with 14 bases left in between. The CDR3 reads CASSLEVRIYGYTF. CDR3 DNA: TGTGCCAGCAGTCTCGAGGTACGGATCTATGGCTACACCTTC.

The rearrangement uses TRBV5-6 and TRBJ2-1, with D possibly matching TRBD2 (6 bases). V was shortened by 0 bases and J by 6 bases, with 13 bases between the two germline ends. The germline CDR1 and CDR2 sequences are SGHDT and YYEEEE. The CDR3 extends over 15 amino acids. CDR3 sequence (DNA): TGTGCCAGCAGCTTGGGTCGGACTACGATCAATGAGCAGTTCTTC. Translated: CASSLGRTTINEQFF.